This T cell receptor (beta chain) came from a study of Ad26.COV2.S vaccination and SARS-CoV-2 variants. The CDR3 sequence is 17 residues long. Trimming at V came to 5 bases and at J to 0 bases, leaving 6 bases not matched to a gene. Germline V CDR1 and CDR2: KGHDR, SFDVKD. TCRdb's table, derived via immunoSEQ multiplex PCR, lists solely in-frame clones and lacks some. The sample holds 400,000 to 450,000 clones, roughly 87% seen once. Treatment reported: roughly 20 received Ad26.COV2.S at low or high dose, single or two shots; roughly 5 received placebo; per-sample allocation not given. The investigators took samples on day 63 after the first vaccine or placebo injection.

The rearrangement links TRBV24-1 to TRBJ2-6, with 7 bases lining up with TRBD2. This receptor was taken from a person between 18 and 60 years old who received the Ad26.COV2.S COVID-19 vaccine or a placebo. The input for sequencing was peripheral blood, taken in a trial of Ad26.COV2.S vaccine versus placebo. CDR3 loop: CATSGRGGSSGANVLTF. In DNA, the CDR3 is TGTGCCACCAGTGGAAGGGGCGGGAGCTCTGGGGCCAACGTCCTGACTTTC.